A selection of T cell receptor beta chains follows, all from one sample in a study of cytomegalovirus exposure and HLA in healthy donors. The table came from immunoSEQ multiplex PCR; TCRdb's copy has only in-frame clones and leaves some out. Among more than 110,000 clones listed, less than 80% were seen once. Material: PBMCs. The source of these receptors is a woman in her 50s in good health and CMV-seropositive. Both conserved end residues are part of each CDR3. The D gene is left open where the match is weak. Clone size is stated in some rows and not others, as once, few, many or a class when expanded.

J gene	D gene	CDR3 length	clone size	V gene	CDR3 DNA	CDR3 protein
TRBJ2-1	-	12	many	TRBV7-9	TGTGCCAGCAGTCTAGACAGCAATGAGCAGTTCTTC	CASSLDSNEQFF
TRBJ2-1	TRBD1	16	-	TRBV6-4	TGTGCCAGCAGTGACTCCGGGACAGGGGGCATCAATGAGCAGTTCTTC	CASSDSGTGGINEQFF
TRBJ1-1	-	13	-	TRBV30	TGTGCCTGGACGGAGGTATACAACACTGAAGCTTTCTTT	CAWTEVYNTEAFF
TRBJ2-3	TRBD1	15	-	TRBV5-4	TGTGCCAGCAGCAAAGACAGGGGTGGGACAGATACGCAGTATTTT	CASSKDRGGTDTQYF
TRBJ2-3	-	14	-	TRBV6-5	TGTGCCAGCAGTAAGGACAGACGCACAGATACGCAGTATTTT	CASSKDRRTDTQYF
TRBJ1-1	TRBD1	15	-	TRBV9	TGTGCCAGCAGCGGCTCCGGGACAGGGCACACTGAAGCTTTCTTT	CASSGSGTGHTEAFF
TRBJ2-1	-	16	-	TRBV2	TGTGCCAGCAGTGTCGCGGCAGACCTCTCCTACAATGAGCAGTTCTTC	CASSVAADLSYNEQFF
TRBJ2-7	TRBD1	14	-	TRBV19	TGTGCCAGTACCTCGGGACAGGAAACGCACGAGCAGTACTTC	CASTSGQETHEQYF
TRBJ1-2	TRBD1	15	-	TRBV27	TGTGCCAGCAGTTTATCCCCGGGACAGATCTATGGCTACACCTTC	CASSLSPGQIYGYTF
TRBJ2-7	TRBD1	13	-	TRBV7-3	TGTGCCAGCAGCACCCGGACAGGTGACGAGCAGTACTTC	CASSTRTGDEQYF
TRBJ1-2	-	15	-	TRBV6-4	TGTGCCAGCAGCGTTAATACAGCCTCACCGGGGGGCTACACCTTC	CASSVNTASPGGYTF
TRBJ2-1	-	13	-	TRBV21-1	TGTGCCAGCAGCAAAGCTCCCAACAATGAGCAGTTCTTC	CASSKAPNNEQFF
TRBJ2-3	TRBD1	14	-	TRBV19	TGTGCCAGTAGAAGGACAGGGTCCGCAGATACGCAGTATTTT	CASRRTGSADTQYF
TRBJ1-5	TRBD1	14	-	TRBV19	TGTGCCAGTAGTATCGGGACAGGGTATCAGCCCCAGCATTTT	CASSIGTGYQPQHF
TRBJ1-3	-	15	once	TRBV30	TGTGCCTGGAGTGGACAGTTAAACTCTGGAAACACCATATATTTT	CAWSGQLNSGNTIYF
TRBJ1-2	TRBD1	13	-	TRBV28	TGTGCCAGCAGCTCGACAGGGTTAAATGGCTACACCTTC	CASSSTGLNGYTF
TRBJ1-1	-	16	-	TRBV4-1	TGCGCCAGCAGCCAAGAGCACACAGGTACGAGAACTGAAGCTTTCTTT	CASSQEHTGTRTEAFF
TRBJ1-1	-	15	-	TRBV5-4	TGTGCCAGCAGCTACGGTTGGGGGGATAGAACTGAAGCTTTCTTT	CASSYGWGDRTEAFF
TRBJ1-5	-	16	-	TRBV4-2	TGTGCCAGCAGCCAAGACAGGGGTAGTAGCAATCAGCCCCAGCATTTT	CASSQDRGSSNQPQHF
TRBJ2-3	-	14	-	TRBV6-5	TGTGCCAGCAGTTACGAGTGGGGGAGGAGTACGCAGTATTTT	CASSYEWGRSTQYF
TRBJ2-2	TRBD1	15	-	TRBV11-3	TGTGCCAGCAGCTCGACAGGGGCGAACACCGGGGAGCTGTTTTTT	CASSSTGANTGELFF
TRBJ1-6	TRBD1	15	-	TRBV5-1	TGCGCCAGCAGCTTGGCGACAGGGGGGTGTTCACCCCTCCACTTT	CASSLATGGCSPLHF
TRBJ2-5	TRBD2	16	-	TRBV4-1	TGCGCCAGCAGCCAATCCATAGCGGGGGGTCTAGAGACCCAGTACTTC	CASSQSIAGGLETQYF
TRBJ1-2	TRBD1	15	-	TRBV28	TGTGCCTGCTTTTGGGGGGACAGGGGGGACTATGGCTACACCTTC	CACFWGDRGDYGYTF
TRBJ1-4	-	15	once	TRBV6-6	TGTGCCAGCAGTTACCTCCCGGGGGATGATGAAAAACTGTTTTTT	CASSYLPGDDEKLFF
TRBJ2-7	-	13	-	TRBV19	TGTGCCAGTAGTCTCACGGGAGACTACGAGCAGTACTTC	CASSLTGDYEQYF
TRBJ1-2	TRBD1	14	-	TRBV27	TGTGCCAGCAGTTTTCTAGGACAGGTTTATGGCTACACCTTC	CASSFLGQVYGYTF
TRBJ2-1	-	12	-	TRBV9	TGTGCCAGCAGCGTAGCAGGGAATGAGCAGTTCTTC	CASSVAGNEQFF
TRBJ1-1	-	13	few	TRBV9	TGTGCCAGCAGCGTAGGGGCGAACACTGAAGCTTTCTTT	CASSVGANTEAFF
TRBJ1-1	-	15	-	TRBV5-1	TGCGCCAGCTCCCTTCCCGGGGCCGGGAGCACTGAAGCTTTCTTT	CASSLPGAGSTEAFF
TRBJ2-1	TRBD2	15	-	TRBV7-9	TGTGCCAGCAGCTTAAGCGGGGGGGCATCCAATGAGCAGTTCTTC	CASSLSGGASNEQFF
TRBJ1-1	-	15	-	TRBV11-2	TGTGCCAGCAGCCAACAGGGAGTTGTGGGAACTGAAGCTTTCTTT	CASSQQGVVGTEAFF
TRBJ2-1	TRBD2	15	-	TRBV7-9	TGTGCCAGCAGTTCTATAGCGGGGGGGCGGGATGAGCAGTTCTTC	CASSSIAGGRDEQFF
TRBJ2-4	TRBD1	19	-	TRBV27	TGTGCCAGCAGGCCCCCGGGACAGGGGGCCGTTGGGGCCAAAAACATTCAGTACTTC	CASRPPGQGAVGAKNIQYF
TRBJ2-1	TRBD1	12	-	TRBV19	TGTGCCAGTAGTCACTTAGGGGGCCCTCGGTTCTTC	CASSHLGGPRFF
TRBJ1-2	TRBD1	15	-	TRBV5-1	TGCGCCAGCAGCTCCCGGGCAGGGGGGAAAGATGGCTACACCTTC	CASSSRAGGKDGYTF
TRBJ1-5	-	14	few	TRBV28	TGTGCCAGCAGTTTAGGGGGGGCGAGCCAGCCCCAGCATTTT	CASSLGGASQPQHF
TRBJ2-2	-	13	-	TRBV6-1	TGTGCCAGCACCCTGACAGCCCCCGGGGAGCTGTTTTTT	CASTLTAPGELFF
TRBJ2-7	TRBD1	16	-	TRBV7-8	TGTGCCAGCAGCCGCGCCGGGACAGGGGCTTCCCACGAGCAGTACTTC	CASSRAGTGASHEQYF
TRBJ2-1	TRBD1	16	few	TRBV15	TGTGCCACCAGCAGGAGGGACAGCTCTAACTACAATGAGCAGTTCTTC	CATSRRDSSNYNEQFF
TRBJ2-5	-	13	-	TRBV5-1	TGCGCCAGCAGCTTGACACCGCAAGAGACCCAGTACTTC	CASSLTPQETQYF
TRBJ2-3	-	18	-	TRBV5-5	TGTGCCAGCAGCTGGAACCCGGGACTCTTCACGAGCACAGATACGCAGTATTTT	CASSWNPGLFTSTDTQYF
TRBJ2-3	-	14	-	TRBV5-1	TGCGCCAGCAGCTTGGAGGGCGGGCCCGATACGCAGTATTTT	CASSLEGGPDTQYF
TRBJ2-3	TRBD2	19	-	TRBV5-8	TGTGCCAGCAGCTCCTACCGGGGGGACCGGAGCGGGGGAACAGATACGCAGTATTTT	CASSSYRGDRSGGTDTQYF
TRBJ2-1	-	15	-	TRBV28	TGTGCCAGCGGCGCCGGACTGAACAGCTACAATGAGCAGTTCTTC	CASGAGLNSYNEQFF
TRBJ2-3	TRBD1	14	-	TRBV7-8	TGTGCCAGCAGCTTTACAGGGGCCACAGATACGCAGTATTTT	CASSFTGATDTQYF
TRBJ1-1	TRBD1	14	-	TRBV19	TGTGCCAGTAGACAGGGACAGGGGATGTTTGAAGCTTTCTTT	CASRQGQGMFEAFF
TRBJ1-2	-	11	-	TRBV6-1	TGTGCCAGCAGCTCCCCGTTCGGCTACACCTTC	CASSSPFGYTF
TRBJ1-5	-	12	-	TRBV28	TGTGCCAGCAGGACTATAAATCAGCCCCAGCATTTT	CASRTINQPQHF
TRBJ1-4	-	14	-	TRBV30	TGTGCCTGGACCCGGGGAGGCCGGAATGAAAAACTGTTTTTT	CAWTRGGRNEKLFF
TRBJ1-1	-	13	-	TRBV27	TGTGCCAGCAGTTTAGGCGAGGGCACTGAAGCTTTCTTT	CASSLGEGTEAFF